The 26 T cell receptor beta chains listed next were all sequenced from one sample in a study of STAT5B mutations in CD4+ large granular lymphocyte leukemia. The repertoire was sequenced with immunoSEQ multiplex PCR; TCRdb's copy has only in-frame clones and lacks some. The sample yields roughly 26,000 clones, approximately 80% seen once. The sample was CD4+ T cells from blood buffy coats. These receptors were obtained from a human donor in good health.

The V call is TRBV13, the J call TRBJ2-3, with D perhaps being TRBD1 or TRBD2 (5 bases each). The CDR3 spans 15 residues. The V gene's germline CDR1 is PRHDT and CDR2 FYEKMQ (reference sequence). V lost 0 bases and J lost 4, with 11 bases in between. The CDR3: CASSLGRGVADTQYF. DNA for the CDR3: TGTGCCAGCAGCTTAGGGAGGGGAGTAGCAGATACGCAGTATTTT.

As DNA, the CDR3 is TGTGCCAGCAGCTTAGGGCAGGTCTCTGGAAACACCATATATTTT. Translating gives CASSLGQVSGNTIYF. The chain couples TRBV7-8 to TRBJ1-3, with no clear D. Per germline, CDR1 SGHVS and CDR2 FQNEAQ. V lost 1 base and J lost 0, with 7 bases in between. The CDR3 extends over 15 amino acids.

The gene calls are TRBV10-3 and TRBJ2-4; D perhaps matches TRBD2 (7 bases). Germline lookup yields CDR1 ENHRY and CDR2 SYGVKD. The CDR3 runs to 13 residues. The ends were cut back, 6 bases at V and 9 bases at J, with 15 bases in the middle. The CDR3 here is CAISLGEGGIQYF. The CDR3 nucleotides are TGTGCCATCAGCCTAGGGGAGGGGGGCATTCAGTACTTC.

The chain links TRBV5-5 to TRBJ2-7; no clear D gene. Germline loops: CDR1 SGHKS, CDR2 YYEKEE (reference sequence). The length of the CDR3 is 15 residues. Trimming shortened V by 0 bases and J by 2 bases, and 12 bases separated the two germline ends. CDR3 DNA sequence: TGTGCCAGCAGCTTGGCCCTCAGCGCCGCCTACGAGCAGTACTTC. Translation: CASSLALSAAYEQYF.

This clone appeared once. This rearrangement joins TRBV23-1 to TRBJ2-7; 10 nucleotides line up with TRBD1. TRBV23-1 is assigned to the ORF class and has an uncertain function. V gave up 0 bases and J gave up 0 bases; unmatched junction bases: 8. The CDR3 length is 18 residues. The CDR3 DNA reads TGCGCCAGCAGTCAATCTCTCGGGACAGGGGATTGCTCCTACGAGCAGTACGTC. Protein product: CASSQSLGTGDCSYEQYV.

This clone came up a few times. The gene calls are TRBV7-8 and TRBJ2-7; D gene ambiguous. Germline CDR1 reads SGHVS; CDR2 reads FQNEAQ. V lost 5 bases to trimming and J lost 3 bases, with 11 bases between them. The CDR3 has 13 amino acids. The CDR3 loop is CASSNHPGYEQYF. The CDR3, as DNA: TGTGCCAGCAGCAACCATCCCGGCTACGAGCAGTACTTC.

The chain recombines TRBV28 with TRBJ1-1; TRBD1 agrees at 7 bases. Unmatched junction bases numbered 4, after V lost 4 bases and J lost 8 bases. The germline V gene has CDR1 MDHEN and CDR2 SYDVKM. This CDR3 comprises 12 residues. The chain's CDR3 is CASSYDRVEAFF. CDR3 DNA sequence: TGTGCCAGCAGTTACGACAGGGTAGAAGCTTTCTTT.

This clone came up once. The chain joins TRBV6-6 to TRBJ2-2, with D possibly TRBD1 on 6 matching bases. The length of the CDR3 is 15 residues. Germline assignment: CDR1 MNHNY and CDR2 SVGAGI (reference sequence). Deletions cut 6 bases from V and 0 bases from J, with 11 bases between. The CDR3 region is CASRGATSNTGELFF. The CDR3 bases are TGTGCCAGCAGGGGGGCAACGTCGAACACCGGGGAGCTGTTTTTT.

The chain combines TRBV2 with TRBJ1-3; D ambiguous. This CDR3 region has 12 residues. The V and J ends lost 8 bases and 3 bases respectively, with 8 bases between them. Germline V CDR1 and CDR2: SNHLY, FYNNEI. The CDR3 protein is CASREGGNTIYF. DNA of the CDR3: TGTGCCAGCCGGGAAGGTGGAAACACCATATATTTT.

This clone has a single count. The V and J genes are TRBV28 and TRBJ2-6, with D possibly matching TRBD1 (6 bases). V shed 5 bases and J shed 0 bases, with 8 bases lying between them. The CDR3 spans 15 residues. From germline, CDR1 is MDHEN and CDR2 SYDVKM. This CDR3 is CASSGQNSGANVLTF. The CDR3 bases are TGTGCCAGCAGTGGACAGAACTCTGGGGCCAACGTCCTGACTTTC. Supplemented by reference TRBV28 and TRBJ2-6, the full variable domain reads DVKVTQSSRYLVKRTGEKVFLECVQDMDHENMFWYRQDPGLGLRLIYFSYDVKMKEKGDIPEGYSVSREKKERFSLILESASTNQTSMYLCASSGQNSGANVLTFGAGSRLTVL.

The V and J genes are TRBV19 and TRBJ2-3; D may be TRBD1 or TRBD2 (5 bases each). The ends were cut back, 4 bases at V and 4 bases at J, with 12 bases in the middle. The length of the CDR3 is 14 residues. From germline, CDR1 is LNHDA and CDR2 SQIVND (reference sequence). The CDR3 DNA follows: TGTGCCAGTAGTAAACTCGGGACCTCAGATACGCAGTATTTT. The encoded protein is CASSKLGTSDTQYF.

This clone has just a few counts. The rearrangement uses TRBV30 and TRBJ1-5; TRBD1 aligns across 9 bases. From germline, CDR1 is GTSNPN and CDR2 SVGIG (reference sequence). The V and J ends lost 1 base and 2 bases, in that order; junction bases with no gene match: 6. The CDR3 is 16 residues long. CDR3 DNA: TGTGCCTGGAGTGACAGGGGGCAGGACGGCAATCAGCCCCAGCATTTT. Translated, it gives CAWSDRGQDGNQPQHF.

V is TRBV29-1 and J is TRBJ2-3; D might be TRBD2 (6 bases). Germline V CDR1 and CDR2: SQVTM, ANQGSEA. V lost 5 bases, J lost 0 bases, and 12 bases lay in between. This CDR3 region has 14 residues. CDR3 nucleotides: TGCAGCGTTTCGGGCGGGGCTAGCACAGATACGCAGTATTTT. Translation gives CSVSGGASTDTQYF.

The rearrangement links TRBV11-2 to TRBJ2-6; D is unresolved. V was pared by 0 bases and J by 0 bases, with 15 bases between. This CDR3 is 19 amino acids long. CDR1 SGHAT and CDR2 FQNNGV come from the germline V gene. The CDR3 bases are TGTGCCAGCAGCTTAGATCAGAGATGGCAGTCCTCTGGGGCCAACGTCCTGACTTTC. Translated: CASSLDQRWQSSGANVLTF.

V is TRBV19 and J is TRBJ2-1, with 16 bases that match TRBD2. The germline V gene has CDR1 LNHDA and CDR2 SQIVND (reference sequence). Unmatched junction bases numbered 10, after V lost 4 bases and J lost 7 bases. This CDR3 has 18 amino acids. As DNA, the CDR3 is TGTGCCAGTAGTAGAGAAGGGACTAGCGGGAGGGCCGGAAATGAGCAGTTCTTC. Amino acids: CASSREGTSGRAGNEQFF. Using reference TRBV19 and TRBJ2-1 for the parts outside the CDR3, the full variable domain is DGGITQSPKYLFRKEGQNVTLSCEQNLNHDAMYWYRQDPGQGLRLIYYSQIVNDFQKGDIAEGYSVSREKKESFPLTVTSAQKNPTAFYLCASSREGTSGRAGNEQFFGPGTRLTVL.

The chain recombines TRBV19 with TRBJ2-2; no clear D. V lost 5 bases and J lost 2, with 12 bases in between. Germline CDR1 LNHDA, CDR2 SQIVND (reference sequence). This CDR3 comprises 15 residues. CDR3 loop: CASSLAKINTGELFF. CDR3 in DNA: TGTGCCAGTAGTTTGGCAAAAATTAACACCGGGGAGCTGTTTTTT.

The DNA for the CDR3 is TGTGCCAGCAGCCTCACGAGGCGGCCCCTTACAGAGGAAGTAGTGCAGTTCTTC. This translates into CASSLTRRPLTEEVVQFF. V gene TRBV7-2 combines with J gene TRBJ2-1; no reliable D call. The CDR3 runs 18 residues. Germline V CDR1 and CDR2: SGHTA, FQGNSA. With 5 bases removed from V and 12 bases from J, the gap between germline ends came to 32 bases.

The chain couples TRBV27 to TRBJ1-2; TRBD1 matches 7 bases. Germline V gives CDR1 MNHEY, CDR2 SMNVEV (reference sequence). The trim removed 0 bases at V and 4 bases at J, leaving 23 bases unmatched. This CDR3 is 21 amino acids long. The CDR3 here is CASSLSGRGKSGGDSPYGYTF. The CDR3 nucleotides are TGTGCCAGCAGTTTATCTGGCAGGGGGAAGTCTGGAGGAGATTCCCCCTATGGCTACACCTTC.

This clone was observed a few times. This chain uses TRBV10-1 with TRBJ1-1; no firm D call. Germline-derived CDR1 and CDR2 are WNHNN and SYGVQD (reference sequence). The CDR3 is made up of 13 amino acids. The V end lost 4 bases, the J end lost 0 bases, and 6 bases lay between the germline ends. CDR3 nucleotides: TGCGCCAGCAGTGGTTCCATGAACACTGAAGCTTTCTTT. This codes for CASSGSMNTEAFF.

The rearrangement uses TRBV6-6 and TRBJ1-6; 9 positions agree with TRBD1. The CDR3 contains 15 residues. Germline V lookup: CDR1 MNHNY, CDR2 SVGAGI (reference sequence). V was clipped by 7 bases and J by 9 bases; unmatched bases: 10. CDR3 protein: CASNKRRDRASPLHF. CDR3 nucleotide sequence: TGTGCCAGCAACAAACGTCGGGACAGGGCTTCACCCCTCCACTTT.

V is TRBV7-2 and J is TRBJ1-1, with D unclear. The germline V gene encodes CDR1 SGHTA and CDR2 FQGNSA. The V end was cut by 5 bases, the J end by 0 bases, with 13 bases between. The length of the CDR3 is 15 residues. CDR3 residues: CASSLQWGMNTEAFF. In nucleotides, the CDR3 is TGTGCCAGCAGCCTACAGTGGGGTATGAACACTGAAGCTTTCTTT.

The chain links TRBV6-6 to TRBJ2-3; perhaps TRBD1 as D (6 bases). Germline V lookup: CDR1 MNHNY, CDR2 SVGAGI (reference sequence). Trimming took off 0 bases at V and 6 bases at J, with 7 bases between the two ends. This CDR3 spans 13 amino acids. The CDR3 is CASSYSRGDTQYF. CDR3 in DNA: TGTGCCAGCAGTTACTCGAGGGGGGATACGCAGTATTTT.

The rearrangement joins TRBV5-1 to TRBJ2-1; D gene ambiguous. CDR1 and CDR2 from the germline V gene are SGHRS and YFSETQ. V was trimmed by 0 bases and J by 6 bases, leaving 13 bases between them. The CDR3 sequence is 15 residues long. In nucleotides, the CDR3 is TGCGCCAGCAGCTTGGAGGGAAGGGCCTCCAATGAGCAGTTCTTC. Its protein product is CASSLEGRASNEQFF.

Only one count was recorded for this clone. The CDR3 here is CASSEVSGRDTIYF. CDR3 coding DNA: TGTGCCAGCAGTGAAGTTTCCGGGAGGGACACCATATATTTT. The gene calls are TRBV6-1 and TRBJ1-3; no reliable D call. V dropped 1 base and J dropped 8 bases, with 12 bases sitting between them. Germline V CDR1 and CDR2: MNHNS, SASEGT. The CDR3 loop spans 14 amino acids.

The chain is built from TRBV19 and TRBJ2-1, with a possible D match to TRBD2 (6 bases). V lost 6 bases and J 8 bases, leaving 23 bases between the germline ends. Germline-derived CDR1 and CDR2 are LNHDA and SQIVND (reference sequence). CDR3 length equals 16 residues. The CDR3 nucleotides read TGTGCCAGTAGAGGGACTGCAAGGGGTCGATACGATGAGCAGTTCTTC. It codes for CASRGTARGRYDEQFF.

The J gene is TRBJ2-3, the V gene TRBV10-3; 12 bases are shared with TRBD2. V shed 1 base and J 4 bases; nucleotides not matched to a gene: 6. This CDR3 has 17 amino acids. Per the germline V gene, CDR1 is ENHRY and CDR2 is SYGVKD. CDR3: CAISEFSSGGAPDTQYF. CDR3 coding DNA: TGTGCCATCAGTGAGTTTTCTAGCGGGGGGGCTCCAGATACGCAGTATTTT.